Sequencing of this TCR beta chain was carried out in a study of cytomegalovirus exposure and HLA in healthy donors. The study's findings and limits: It was approximately 150 TCR beta chains that were listed as cytomegalovirus-associated. TCR beta sequences numbering around 15,000 were associated with HLA alleles at 0.05 false discovery rate in a later analysis. Later analysis associated a missense DCLRE1C variant with TCR beta V- and J-gene trimming.

The CDR3 runs 13 residues. Germline lookup yields CDR1 SNHLY and CDR2 FYNNEI. V lost 9 bases to trimming and J lost 0 bases, with 11 bases between them. With 60 Vbeta and 13 Jbeta primers, the PCR was carried out. Libraries were prepared by immunoSEQ multiplex PCR; TCRdb keeps only in-frame clonotypes and omits some of them. The sample includes 52,000 or so clones, approximately 80% of them seen just once. This clone has a handful of counts. No antigen is known for it. The TCR comes from a female donor in good health and CMV-seronegative. The chain links TRBV2 to TRBJ1-1, with a weak D call TRBD1 (6 bases). Sequencing input: PBMCs. The DNA for the CDR3 is TGTGCCAGTCGTTGGGACATGAACACTGAAGCTTTCTTT. Residues: CASRWDMNTEAFF. The whole variable domain, filled in from reference TRBV2 and TRBJ1-1, reads EPEVTQTPSHQVTQMGQEVILRCVPISNHLYFYWYRQILGQKVEFLVSFYNNEISEKSEIFDDQFSVERPDGSNFTLKIRSTKLEDSAMYFCASRWDMNTEAFFGQGTRLTVV.